What follows is one T cell receptor beta chain and its context. As yet, its antigen is unknown. The CDR3 length is 18 residues. Trimming took 4 bases from V and 6 from J; bases not matched to a gene: 13. Germline V CDR1 and CDR2: LNHNV, YYDKDF (reference sequence). The authors prepared the TCRbeta library with unique molecular identifiers. TCRdb fed the PCR reads into MiXCR, producing one record per CDR3 protein. The table has some 290,000 distinct CDR3 sequences, roughly 25% seen once. The data belong to a study of T-cell reconstitution after alpha-beta-depleted transplantation in children. General study results and limits: In some patients, recipient T cells and intrathymic progenitors surviving conditioning explained high day-60 diversity. T-cell counts and diversity were attributed mostly to newly produced T cells one year after transplant. Several hundred expanded graft clones reportedly were the source of alpha-beta T cells about two months after transplant.

Sequencing used PBMCs, mostly from graft donor cells, obtained 180 days after TCRalphabeta/CD19-depleted stem cell transplant. This chain connects TRBV15 to TRBJ1-5, with 12 bases identical to TRBD1. This clonotype was obtained from a male patient aged 10 to 17 who had a stem cell transplant for acute lymphoblastic leukemia, so the T cells may come from the graft donor. The CDR3, as DNA: TGTGCCACCAGCACCCCGGGACAGGGGGCGCGCGGCCGTCAGCCCCAGCATTTT. Protein: CATSTPGQGARGRQPQHF. The full variable domain, completed using reference TRBV15 and TRBJ1-5, is DAMVIQNPRYQVTQFGKPVTLSCSQTLNHNVMYWYQQKSSQAPKLLFHYYDKDFNNEADTPDNFQSRRPNTSFCFLDIRSPGLGDTAMYLCATSTPGQGARGRQPQHFGDGTRLSIL.